These 25 T cell receptor beta chains were sequenced from one sample in a study of blood T cell repertoires in COVID-19 (dated by TCRdb to the early 2020s). Library preparation was by the immunoSEQ multiplex PCR assay. Sourced from immuneACCESS, this table was stored by TCRdb with only in-frame sequences that have V and J called. A share of the clones is absent; for the studies checked, an unresolved V gene accounts for under half, and the remainder has no known explanation. Recorded for this sample are hundreds of thousands of clones; less than 90% of them occurred a single time. Together, the top ten hold 2.5% to 3.5% of the sample. The sample comprised PBMCs or T cells enriched from blood (not recorded which). All receptors derive from a woman in her forties or fifties who had recovered from COVID-19.

This sequence joins TRBV29-1 and TRBJ2-7; TRBD1 agrees at 9 bases. This CDR3 has 15 residues. The V segment lost 1 base and the J segment 2 bases; nucleotides outside the gene matches: 6. Germline CDR1 and CDR2: SQVTM and ANQGSEA. The CDR3 DNA reads TGCAGCGTTGAAGTTGGGGACAGGGTGCCCTACGAGCAGTACTTC. It is translated as CSVEVGDRVPYEQYF.

The V call is TRBV24-1, the J call TRBJ1-1, with 11 bases matching TRBD1. Germline CDR1 is KGHDR and CDR2 is SFDVKD. With V trimmed by 7 bases and J by 2 bases, 2 bases remained unmatched. The CDR3 consists of 14 residues. The CDR3 DNA follows: TGTGCCACCAGGGGGACAGGGGGAAACACTGAAGCTTTCTTT. This encodes CATRGTGGNTEAFF.

This clone came up once. The chain links TRBV19 to TRBJ1-1; 7 bases agree with TRBD1. Germline V gene data show CDR1 as LNHDA and CDR2 as SQIVND (reference sequence). The CDR3 is 15 residues long. V lost 5 bases, J lost 6 bases, and 12 bases stayed unmatched. The CDR3 loop reads CASSSRGSLYPEAFF. CDR3 coding DNA: TGTGCCAGTAGTTCCAGGGGGTCCCTTTATCCTGAAGCTTTCTTT. The entire variable domain, with the rest obtained from reference TRBV19 and TRBJ1-1, is as follows: DGGITQSPKYLFRKEGQNVTLSCEQNLNHDAMYWYRQDPGQGLRLIYYSQIVNDFQKGDIAEGYSVSREKKESFPLTVTSAQKNPTAFYLCASSSRGSLYPEAFFGQGTRLTVV.

J is TRBJ2-2 and V is TRBV7-9; 7 bases are shared with TRBD2. The CDR3 extends over 15 amino acids. The trim removed 5 bases at V and 3 bases at J, leaving 6 bases unmatched. Germline lookup yields CDR1 SEHNR and CDR2 FQNEAQ (reference sequence). The CDR3: CASSPTGGYTGELFF. As DNA, the CDR3 is TGTGCCAGCAGCCCCACGGGAGGCTACACCGGGGAGCTGTTTTTT.

This chain connects TRBV30 to TRBJ1-5; the D gene is possibly TRBD1 (6 bases). Germline CDR1 and CDR2: GTSNPN and SVGIG (reference sequence). The CDR3 extends over 13 amino acids. The ends were cut back, 3 bases at V and 7 bases at J, with 13 bases in the middle. The CDR3 DNA reads TGTGCCTGGAGAGCGGACAGTGGACAGCCCCAGCATTTT. Translation: CAWRADSGQPQHF. Full variable domain (outside the CDR3, taken from reference TRBV30 and TRBJ1-5): SQTIHQWPATLVQPVGSPLSLECTVEGTSNPNLYWYRQAAGRGLQLLFYSVGIGQISSEVPQNLSASRPQDRQFILSSKKLLLSDSGFYLCAWRADSGQPQHFGDGTRLSIL.

This sequence joins TRBV5-1 and TRBJ2-2, with D possibly being TRBD2 (7 bases). Germline V gives CDR1 SGHRS, CDR2 YFSETQ. The CDR3 covers 14 residues. V was clipped by 6 bases and J by 0 bases, with 9 bases between them. The CDR3 loop reads CASTGGTNTGELFF. For the CDR3, the DNA is TGCGCCAGCACGGGGGGCACGAACACCGGGGAGCTGTTTTTT.

This chain connects TRBV30 to TRBJ2-2; D call uncertain. Trimming cost V 5 bases and J 2 bases, with 3 bases left between them. This CDR3 is built from 11 residues. The V gene's germline CDR1 is GTSNPN and CDR2 SVGIG (reference sequence). CDR3 bases: TGTGCCTGGGCAAACACCGGGGAGCTGTTTTTT. Amino acid sequence: CAWANTGELFF.

The V gene is TRBV4-1, the J gene TRBJ2-1; TRBD2 matches 13 bases. Germline CDR1 reads MGHRA; CDR2 reads YSYEKL. J gave up 5 bases and V 4 bases, and 8 bases lay outside the gene matches. There are 17 residues in the CDR3. The DNA for the CDR3 is TGCGCCAGCAGCCGTCAACCCGGGACTAGCGGGAACAATGAGCAGTTCTTC. This translates into CASSRQPGTSGNNEQFF.

This clone occurred a few times. The genes are TRBV28 and TRBJ2-1; no clear D gene. The ends were cut back, 5 bases at V and 4 bases at J, with 3 bases in the middle. CDR1 is MDHEN and CDR2 is SYDVKM in the germline V gene. CDR3 length: 11 amino acids. The DNA of the CDR3 is TGTGCCAGCAGTCCGTACAATGAGCAGTTCTTC. Translating gives CASSPYNEQFF.

This clone was observed once. The chain joins TRBV9 to TRBJ2-1; 7 bases are a match to TRBD2. With V trimmed by 0 bases and J by 3 bases, 3 bases remained unmatched. Germline assignment: CDR1 SGDLS and CDR2 YYNGEE. The CDR3 loop spans 15 amino acids. CDR3 protein: CASSVEGGSYNEQFF. The CDR3 nucleotides are TGTGCCAGCAGCGTAGAGGGCGGGAGCTACAATGAGCAGTTCTTC.

On this clone itself: The same CDR3 can be traced to other DNA sequences in this sample. The V gene is TRBV7-2, the J gene TRBJ1-5, with D maybe TRBD1 (6 bases). Germline V lookup: CDR1 SGHTA, CDR2 FQGNSA. Trimming pared 1 base from V and 3 bases from J, leaving 10 bases between. CDR3 length equals 15 residues. The CDR3: CASSLGQGNNQPQHF. In DNA form, the CDR3 reads TGTGCCAGCAGCTTAGGGCAGGGGAACAATCAGCCCCAGCATTTT.

V is TRBV30 and J is TRBJ2-1; 15 bases align to TRBD2. This CDR3 has 15 residues. Germline V gene data show CDR1 as GTSNPN and CDR2 as SVGIG (reference sequence). With 0 bases clipped from V and 10 bases from J, the junction kept 4 bases outside the gene matches. CDR3 sequence: CAWSVGTSGRKEQFF. CDR3 DNA sequence: TGTGCCTGGAGTGTAGGGACTAGCGGGAGGAAGGAGCAGTTCTTC.

Of note for this clone: The same CDR3 can be traced to other DNA sequences in this sample. The J gene is TRBJ1-6, the V gene TRBV13; D is uncertain. This CDR3 spans 15 amino acids. Germline V gene data show CDR1 as PRHDT and CDR2 as FYEKMQ (reference sequence). Trimming shortened V by 5 bases and J by 5 bases, and 13 bases separated the two germline ends. Written as DNA, the CDR3 is TGTGCCAGCAGCCGGAGAGGCGGAAATAATTCACCCCTCCACTTT. Its translation is CASSRRGGNNSPLHF.

The rearrangement links TRBV24-1 to TRBJ2-1; 11 bases fit TRBD2. This CDR3 comprises 16 residues. Trimming cost V 0 bases and J 3 bases; bases outside gene matches: 0. Germline CDR1 KGHDR, CDR2 SFDVKD. CDR3 residues: CATSDLTSGSYNEQFF. The CDR3, as DNA: TGTGCCACCAGTGATTTGACTAGCGGGAGCTACAATGAGCAGTTCTTC.

The chain carries TRBV5-4 and TRBJ1-2, with D tentatively TRBD1 (6 bases). The length of the CDR3 is 15 residues. Trimming stripped 1 base from V and 4 bases from J, with 14 bases between. The V gene's germline CDR1 is SGHNT and CDR2 YYREEE (reference sequence). In DNA form, the CDR3 reads TGTGCCAGCAGCTTGCAGGGGTCGGGGCTCTATGGCTACACCTTC. Translation: CASSLQGSGLYGYTF.

This chain's CDR3 is CASSPVALSSYNEQFF. CDR3 sequence (DNA): TGTGCCAGCTCACCGGTAGCGTTGAGCTCCTACAATGAGCAGTTCTTC. This chain uses TRBV18 with TRBJ2-1; D may be TRBD2 (5 bases). Trimming removed 3 bases from V and 0 bases from J, with 12 bases in between. The CDR3 covers 16 residues. CDR1 is KGHSH and CDR2 is LQKENI in the germline V gene. Filled out from reference TRBV18 and TRBJ2-1, the complete variable domain reads NAGVMQNPRHLVRRRGQEARLRCSPMKGHSHVYWYRQLPEEGLKFMVYLQKENIIDESGMPKERFSAEFPKEGPSILRIQQVVRGDSAAYFCASSPVALSSYNEQFFGPGTRLTVL.

CDR3 sequence: CASSNGGDAAQYF. The CDR3 coding sequence is TGTGCCAGCAGTAACGGAGGTGATGCGGCGCAGTACTTC. The V gene is TRBV6-1, the J gene TRBJ2-7, with D possibly matching TRBD2 (5 bases). V lost 5 bases and J 9 bases, leaving 17 bases between the germline ends. The CDR3 is 13 residues long. Per the germline V gene, CDR1 is MNHNS and CDR2 is SASEGT.

J is TRBJ2-5 and V is TRBV3-1 (or the pseudogene TRBV3-2); the D gene is possibly TRBD1 (6 bases). The CDR3 extends over 15 amino acids. V was clipped by 5 bases and J by 3 bases, with 16 bases between them. The germline gives CDR1 LGHDT, CDR2 YNNKEL (reference sequence). In DNA form, the CDR3 reads TGTGCCAGCAGCGTAAAAGGACAGAAAGAAGAGACCCAGTACTTC. Protein: CASSVKGQKEETQYF.

The V and J genes are TRBV27 and TRBJ1-5; D perhaps matches TRBD1 (5 bases). The germline CDR1 and CDR2 sequences are MNHEY and SMNVEV (reference sequence). Trimming cost V 3 bases and J 4 bases, with 16 bases left between them. The CDR3 has 16 amino acids. The CDR3 DNA is TGTGCCAGCAGTTTCAACGGTCCCGGGGGGAATCAGCCCCAGCATTTT. The encoded protein is CASSFNGPGGNQPQHF.

The chain links TRBV10-3 to TRBJ2-1; 9 bases fit TRBD2. The CDR3 has 15 amino acids. Trimming cost V 1 base and J 9 bases; bases outside gene matches: 7. CDR1 and CDR2 from the germline V gene are ENHRY and SYGVKD. The CDR3, as DNA: TGTGCCATCAGTGAGTTAATAGCGGGAGACGGTGAGCAGTTCTTC. This sequence encodes CAISELIAGDGEQFF.

The rearrangement uses TRBV2 and TRBJ1-1; 8 nucleotides line up with TRBD1. The CDR3 consists of 15 residues. Germline CDR1 is SNHLY and CDR2 is FYNNEI. The ends lost 5 bases at V and 4 bases at J; junction bases unmatched: 9. The chain's CDR3 is CASSSNRGGTTEAFF. For the CDR3, the DNA is TGTGCCAGCAGTTCAAACAGGGGGGGGACCACTGAAGCTTTCTTT.

The V call is TRBV7-3, the J call TRBJ2-7; 7 bases align to TRBD2. The junction had 15 bases not matched to a gene; V was cut back by 4 bases and J by 3 bases. This CDR3 spans 17 amino acids. Germline V gene sequence: CDR1 SGHTA, CDR2 FQGTGA. The CDR3 DNA reads as TGTGCCAGCAGCTCCTCCCCCCAAGTAGCGGGCCGCTACGAGCAGTACTTC. It yields the protein CASSSSPQVAGRYEQYF.

The V call is TRBV30, the J call TRBJ1-1; 12 bases are shared with TRBD1. The V gene end was trimmed by 2 bases and the J gene end by 5 bases; junction bases not matched to a gene: 6. The length of the CDR3 is 15 residues. The germline CDR1 and CDR2 sequences are GTSNPN and SVGIG (reference sequence). CDR3 in amino acids: CAWSRDRGLGTEAFF. The CDR3 DNA reads as TGTGCCTGGAGTCGGGACAGGGGGCTAGGAACTGAAGCTTTCTTT.

The CDR3 protein is CASNRDNRRSGELFF. The CDR3 nucleotides are TGTGCCAGCAACCGGGACAACCGTCGATCCGGGGAGCTGTTTTTT. This chain connects TRBV6-5 to TRBJ2-2, with D possibly TRBD1 on 6 matching bases. Between the trimmed V and J ends, which lost 7 bases and 6 bases, there was a span of 18 bases. The V gene's germline CDR1 is MNHEY and CDR2 SVGAGI. This CDR3 has 15 residues.

In DNA form, the CDR3 reads TGTGCCAGCAGCTTCCAGCGAGGGGAGCAGTTCTTC. Amino acids: CASSFQRGEQFF. The chain joins TRBV7-3 to TRBJ2-1; TRBD2 might be the D (5 bases). The germline V gene has CDR1 SGHTA and CDR2 FQGTGA. Trimming cost V 3 bases and J 10 bases, with 10 bases left between them. This CDR3 contains 12 residues.